The 4 T cell receptor beta chains in this list originate from one sample, sequenced in a study of shared clonotypes between healthy human individuals. CD45RO-negative CD8 cells positively selected for CCR7 made up the naive population, which excluded terminally differentiated effector memory CD45RA+ cells. Clones were sequenced by immunoSEQ multiplex PCR, and TCRdb holds only the in-frame ones, with some missing. The data contain some 2 million clones, just under 95% of them singletons. Input material: naive CD8+ T cells sorted from blood. All receptors derive from a man between 18 and 29 years old in good health.

This clone appeared once. The sample has other DNA sequences that encode this CDR3 too. The chain recombines TRBV27 with TRBJ1-1; TRBD1 matches 11 bases. The CDR3 is 14 residues long. CDR1 and CDR2 from the germline V gene are MNHEY and SMNVEV (reference sequence). Germline trimming cut 5 bases from V and 4 bases from J; bases unmatched to any gene: 3. The CDR3 spells CASSPDRGPTEAFF. The CDR3 DNA is TGTGCCAGCAGTCCGGACAGGGGGCCCACTGAAGCTTTCTTT.

This rearrangement joins TRBV30 to TRBJ1-6; unclear D gene. From germline, CDR1 is GTSNPN and CDR2 SVGIG (reference sequence). Trimming took off 3 bases at V and 3 bases at J, with 15 bases between the two ends. The CDR3 runs 16 residues. This CDR3 is CAWSGKGSFYNSPLHF. The DNA for the CDR3 is TGTGCCTGGAGCGGGAAAGGCTCCTTCTATAATTCACCCCTCCACTTT.

V and J are TRBV5-6 and TRBJ2-7; 7 bases are shared with TRBD1. Trimming cost V 6 bases and J 3 bases; bases outside gene matches: 9. Germline V gene lookup returns CDR1 SGHDT and CDR2 YYEEEE. This CDR3 region has 14 residues. CDR3 protein: CASTWGTARYEQYF. CDR3 in DNA: TGTGCCAGCACCTGGGGGACAGCCCGCTACGAGCAGTACTTC.

The J gene is TRBJ1-1, the V gene TRBV28; D is undetermined. V was pared by 6 bases and J by 1 base, with 12 bases between. Germline-derived CDR1 and CDR2 are MDHEN and SYDVKM. The CDR3 runs 14 residues. CDR3 sequence reads: CASRGRVWNTEAFF. The CDR3 region has the DNA TGTGCCAGCAGGGGTAGGGTTTGGAACACTGAAGCTTTCTTT.